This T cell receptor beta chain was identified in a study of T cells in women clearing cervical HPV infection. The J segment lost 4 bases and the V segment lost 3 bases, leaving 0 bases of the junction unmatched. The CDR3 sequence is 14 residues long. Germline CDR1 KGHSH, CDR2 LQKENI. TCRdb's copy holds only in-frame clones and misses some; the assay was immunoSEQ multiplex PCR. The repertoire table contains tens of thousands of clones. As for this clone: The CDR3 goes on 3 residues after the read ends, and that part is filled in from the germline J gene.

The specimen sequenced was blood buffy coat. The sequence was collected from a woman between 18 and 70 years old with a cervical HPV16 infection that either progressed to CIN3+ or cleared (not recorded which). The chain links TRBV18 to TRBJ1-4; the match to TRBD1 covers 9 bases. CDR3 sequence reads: CASSPTGGNEKLFF. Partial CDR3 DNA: TGTGCCAGCTCACCGACAGGGGGTAATGAAAAA.